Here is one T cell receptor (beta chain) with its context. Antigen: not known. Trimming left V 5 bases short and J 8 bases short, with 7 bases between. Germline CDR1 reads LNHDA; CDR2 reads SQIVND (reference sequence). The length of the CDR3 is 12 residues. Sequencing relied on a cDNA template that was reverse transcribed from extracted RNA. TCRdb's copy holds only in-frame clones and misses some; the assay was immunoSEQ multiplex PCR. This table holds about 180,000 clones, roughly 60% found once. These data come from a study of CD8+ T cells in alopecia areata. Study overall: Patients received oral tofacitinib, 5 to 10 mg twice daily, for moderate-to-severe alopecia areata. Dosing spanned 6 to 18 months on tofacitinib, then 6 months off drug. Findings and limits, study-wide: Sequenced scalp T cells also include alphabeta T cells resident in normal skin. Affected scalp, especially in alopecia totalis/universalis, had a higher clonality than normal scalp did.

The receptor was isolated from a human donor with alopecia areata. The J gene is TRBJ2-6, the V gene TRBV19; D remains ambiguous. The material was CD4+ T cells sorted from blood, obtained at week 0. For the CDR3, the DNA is TGTGCCAGTAGTCCCACGTCCAACGTCCTGACTTTC. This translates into CASSPTSNVLTF.